Below, 16 T cell receptor beta chains from the same sample are listed, as sequenced in a study of blood T cell repertoires in COVID-19. Profiling relied on immunoSEQ multiplex PCR, and the TCRdb table lists in-frame clones only, not all of them. Of about 130,000 clones in the sample, more than 75% were seen once. The specimen was peripheral blood. The receptors stem from a woman in her 70s with COVID-19, enrolled during active disease.

The gene calls are TRBV19 and TRBJ1-5; TRBD1 agrees at 11 bases. With 5 bases clipped from V and 7 bases from J, the junction kept 7 bases outside the gene matches. CDR3 size: 15 residues. Germline V CDR1 and CDR2: LNHDA, SQIVND (reference sequence). For the CDR3, the DNA is TGTGCCAGTAGTTCCGGGACAGGGGGAGGACAGCCCCAGCATTTT. It yields the protein CASSSGTGGGQPQHF.

This clone was seen repeatedly, ten times or more. The rearrangement links TRBV27 to TRBJ2-2, with D perhaps matching TRBD1 (6 bases). The CDR3 runs to 17 residues. Trimming stripped 7 bases from V and 1 base from J, with 19 bases between. Germline CDR1 reads MNHEY; CDR2 reads SMNVEV (reference sequence). The CDR3: CASKVTRRGRNTGELFF. The CDR3 bases are TGTGCCAGCAAGGTCACGCGCAGGGGCAGGAACACCGGGGAGCTGTTTTTT.

V and J are TRBV11-2 and TRBJ2-6; D not resolved. Trimming removed 5 bases at V and 16 bases at J, with 12 bases between. This CDR3 spans 11 amino acids. In germline, CDR1 is SGHAT, CDR2 FQNNGV. The CDR3 sequence: CASSPNVQLTF. Here the CDR3 DNA reads TGTGCCAGCAGCCCCAACGTTCAGCTGACTTTC.

The chain joins TRBV7-2 to TRBJ1-6; D unclear. V was trimmed by 3 bases and J by 10 bases, leaving 10 bases between them. The V gene's germline CDR1 is SGHTA and CDR2 FQGNSA. The CDR3 is made up of 13 amino acids. This CDR3 is CASSLGTRSPLHF. The DNA for the CDR3 is TGTGCCAGCAGCTTGGGCACTAGGTCACCCCTCCACTTT.

In its sample, this clone was seen once. Here the CDR3 reads CASSLSGLEAFF. DNA of the CDR3: TGTGCCAGCAGCTTAAGTGGACTTGAAGCTTTCTTT. The chain has TRBV7-9 and TRBJ1-1; D remains ambiguous. The CDR3 has 12 residues. Germline values: CDR1 SEHNR, CDR2 FQNEAQ (reference sequence). Between the trimmed V and J ends, which lost 2 bases and 7 bases, there was a span of 8 bases.

The chain is built from TRBV7-9 and TRBJ1-5; TRBD1 aligns across 9 bases. J was trimmed by 4 bases and V by 3 bases; bases with no gene match: 1. Germline CDR1 SEHNR, CDR2 FQNEAQ (reference sequence). This CDR3 region has 14 residues. The CDR3 reads CASSLGQGNQPQHF. CDR3 nucleotides: TGTGCCAGCAGCTTGGGACAGGGAAATCAGCCCCAGCATTTT.

The chain links TRBV19 to TRBJ1-2, with a possible D match to TRBD1 (5 bases). The CDR3 totals 15 residues. Germline assignment: CDR1 LNHDA and CDR2 SQIVND (reference sequence). Trimming took 3 bases from V and 8 from J, leaving 19 bases between them. CDR3 sequence: CASSITRQSPWGYTF. Written as DNA, the CDR3 is TGTGCCAGTAGTATTACGCGACAGTCCCCGTGGGGCTACACCTTC.

This clone was recorded once. CDR3 amino acids: CASRKLPSYGYTF. The DNA for the CDR3 is TGTGCCAGCAGAAAACTACCGTCCTATGGCTACACCTTC. J is TRBJ1-2 and V is TRBV6-5; D is ambiguous. The germline CDR1 and CDR2 sequences are MNHEY and SVGAGI. V was trimmed by 6 bases and J by 4 bases, leaving 12 bases between them. This CDR3 has 13 amino acids.

The gene calls are TRBV30 and TRBJ1-2; no firm D call. The CDR3 runs to 11 residues. Germline CDR1 reads GTSNPN; CDR2 reads SVGIG (reference sequence). V lost 2 bases and J lost 5, with 6 bases in between. Here the CDR3 DNA reads TGTGCCTGGAGTTTGGCTTATGGCTACACCTTC. Its protein is CAWSLAYGYTF.

The chain couples TRBV25-1 to TRBJ1-2; D perhaps matches TRBD1 (5 bases). The CDR3 covers 14 residues. The germline gives CDR1 MGHDK, CDR2 SYGVNS. Trimming shortened V by 2 bases and J by 4 bases, and 11 bases separated the two germline ends. CDR3 bases: TGTGCCAGCAGTGAAGCCAGGGTAGCCTATGGCTACACCTTC. Amino acids: CASSEARVAYGYTF.

This clone was counted many times. This chain uses TRBV2 with TRBJ1-1, with a possible D match to TRBD1 (6 bases). Trimming stripped 9 bases from V and 8 bases from J, with 19 bases between. CDR1 is SNHLY, CDR2 FYNNEI, per germline. The CDR3 runs to 13 residues. The CDR3 sequence: CASSGAGLGEAFF. The CDR3 DNA reads as TGTGCCAGTTCAGGGGCAGGGCTTGGGGAAGCTTTCTTT.

The chain carries TRBV4-3 and TRBJ2-7; no definite D call. Per germline, CDR1 LGHNA and CDR2 YSLEER. Trimming shortened V by 3 bases and J by 2 bases, and 17 bases separated the two germline ends. The CDR3 is 16 amino acids. The CDR3 here is CASSHEPSENTYEQYF. CDR3 DNA sequence: TGCGCCAGCAGCCATGAGCCATCGGAGAACACCTACGAGCAGTACTTC.

The chain is built from TRBV5-6 and TRBJ2-7; TRBD1 aligns across 9 bases. The CDR3 is 16 residues long. Trimming at V came to 4 bases and at J to 0 bases, leaving 8 bases not matched to a gene. Germline CDR1 reads SGHDT; CDR2 reads YYEEEE. CDR3 in amino acids: CASSPKGQGVSYEQYF. For the CDR3, the DNA is TGTGCCAGCAGCCCGAAGGGACAGGGCGTCTCCTACGAGCAGTACTTC.

The V and J genes are TRBV6-5 and TRBJ2-7, with 7 bases aligning to TRBD1. V lost 7 bases and J lost 2; bases outside the gene matches: 11. CDR1 MNHEY and CDR2 SVGAGI come from the germline V gene. CDR3 length equals 15 residues. CDR3 sequence reads: CASTETDRAPYEQYF. For the CDR3, the DNA is TGTGCCAGCACCGAGACAGACAGGGCCCCCTACGAGCAGTACTTC.

V gene TRBV11-2 combines with J gene TRBJ2-5; 7 bases fit TRBD1. CDR3 size: 18 residues. CDR1 is SGHAT and CDR2 is FQNNGV in the germline V gene. With V trimmed by 1 base and J by 2 bases, 13 bases remained unmatched. The CDR3 DNA reads TGTGCCAGCAGCTTAGGGCATTTGACAGGGCAAGTTCAAGAGACCCAGTACTTC. Amino acids: CASSLGHLTGQVQETQYF.

The V and J genes are TRBV4-2 and TRBJ2-7; TRBD1 matches at 11 bases. The CDR3 has 16 amino acids. Germline CDR1 and CDR2: LGHNA and YNFKEQ. V lost 3 bases to trimming and J lost 2 bases; unmatched junction nucleotides: 6. The CDR3: CASSQGGTGGPYEQYF. The CDR3 DNA sequence: TGTGCCAGCAGCCAGGGCGGGACAGGGGGTCCCTACGAGCAGTACTTC.